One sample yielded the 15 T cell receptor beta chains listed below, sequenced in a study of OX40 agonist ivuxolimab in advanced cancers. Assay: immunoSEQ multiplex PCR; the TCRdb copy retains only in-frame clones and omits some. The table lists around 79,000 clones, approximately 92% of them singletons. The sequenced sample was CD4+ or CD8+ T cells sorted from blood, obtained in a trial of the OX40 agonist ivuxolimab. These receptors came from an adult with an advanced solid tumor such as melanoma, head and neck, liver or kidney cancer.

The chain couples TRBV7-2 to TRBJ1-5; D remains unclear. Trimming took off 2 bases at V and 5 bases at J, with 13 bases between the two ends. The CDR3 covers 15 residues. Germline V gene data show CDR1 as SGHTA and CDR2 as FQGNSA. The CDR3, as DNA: TGTGCCAGCAGCTTAAAGGGCTCGGTGGATCAGCCCCAGCATTTT. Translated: CASSLKGSVDQPQHF.

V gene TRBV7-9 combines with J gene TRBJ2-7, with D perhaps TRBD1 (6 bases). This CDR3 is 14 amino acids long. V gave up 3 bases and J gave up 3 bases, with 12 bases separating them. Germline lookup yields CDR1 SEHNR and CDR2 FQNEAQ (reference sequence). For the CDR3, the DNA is TGTGCCAGCAGCTTTCAGGGGTCGGGCTACGAGCAGTACTTC. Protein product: CASSFQGSGYEQYF.

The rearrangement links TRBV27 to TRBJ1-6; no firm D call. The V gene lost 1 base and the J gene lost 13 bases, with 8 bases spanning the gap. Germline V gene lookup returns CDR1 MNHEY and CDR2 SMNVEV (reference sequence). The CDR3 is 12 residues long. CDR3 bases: TGTGCCAGCAGTTTATTTTCTTCGCCCCTCCACTTT. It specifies CASSLFSSPLHF.

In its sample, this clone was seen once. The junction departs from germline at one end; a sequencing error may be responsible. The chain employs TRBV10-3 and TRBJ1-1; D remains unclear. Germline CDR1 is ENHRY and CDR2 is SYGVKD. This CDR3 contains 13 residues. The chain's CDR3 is CAIRESENTEAFF. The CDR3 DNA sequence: TGTGCCATCAGGGAGTCAGAGAACACTGAAGCTTTCTTT.

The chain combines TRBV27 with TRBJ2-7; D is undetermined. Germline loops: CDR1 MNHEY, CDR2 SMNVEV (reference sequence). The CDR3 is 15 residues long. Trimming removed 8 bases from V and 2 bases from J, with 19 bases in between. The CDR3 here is CASGPVAGEPYEQYF. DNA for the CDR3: TGTGCCAGCGGCCCTGTGGCAGGCGAGCCCTACGAGCAGTACTTC.

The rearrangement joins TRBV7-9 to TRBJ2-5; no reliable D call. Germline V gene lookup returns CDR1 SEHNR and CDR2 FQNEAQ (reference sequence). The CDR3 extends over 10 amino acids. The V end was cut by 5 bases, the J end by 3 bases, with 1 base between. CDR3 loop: CASSEETQYF. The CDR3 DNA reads TGTGCCAGCAGCGAAGAGACCCAGTACTTC.

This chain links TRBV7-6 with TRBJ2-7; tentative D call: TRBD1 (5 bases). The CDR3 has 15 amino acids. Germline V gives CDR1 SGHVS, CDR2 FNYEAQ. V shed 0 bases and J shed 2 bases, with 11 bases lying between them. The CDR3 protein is CASSLAGQDPYEQYF. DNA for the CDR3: TGTGCCAGCAGCTTAGCGGGGCAGGACCCCTACGAGCAGTACTTC.

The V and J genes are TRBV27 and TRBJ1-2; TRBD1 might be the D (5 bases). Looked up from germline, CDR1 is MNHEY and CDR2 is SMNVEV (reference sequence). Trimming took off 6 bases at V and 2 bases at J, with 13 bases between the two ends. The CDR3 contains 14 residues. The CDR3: CASSPWEGNYGYTF. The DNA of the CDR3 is TGTGCCAGCAGCCCCTGGGAGGGGAACTATGGCTACACCTTC.

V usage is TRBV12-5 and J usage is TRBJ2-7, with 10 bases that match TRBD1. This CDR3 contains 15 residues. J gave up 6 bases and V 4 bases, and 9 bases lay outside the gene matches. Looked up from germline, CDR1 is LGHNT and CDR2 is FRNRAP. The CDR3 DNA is TGTGCTAGTGGTTCAGACAGGGGGCGGTTATCCGAGCAGTACTTC. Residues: CASGSDRGRLSEQYF.

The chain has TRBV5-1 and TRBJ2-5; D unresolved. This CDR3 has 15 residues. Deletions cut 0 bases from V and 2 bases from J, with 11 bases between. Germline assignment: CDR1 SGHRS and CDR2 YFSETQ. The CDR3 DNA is TGCGCCAGCAGCTTGGAGCAGCCCTGGCAAGAGACCCAGTACTTC. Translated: CASSLEQPWQETQYF.

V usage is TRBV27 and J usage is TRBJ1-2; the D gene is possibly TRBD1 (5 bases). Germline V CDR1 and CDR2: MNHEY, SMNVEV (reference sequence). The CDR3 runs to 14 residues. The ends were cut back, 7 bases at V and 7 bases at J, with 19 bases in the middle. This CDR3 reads CASTDPEGLGGYTF. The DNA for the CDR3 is TGTGCCAGCACCGACCCGGAGGGACTTGGTGGCTACACCTTC.

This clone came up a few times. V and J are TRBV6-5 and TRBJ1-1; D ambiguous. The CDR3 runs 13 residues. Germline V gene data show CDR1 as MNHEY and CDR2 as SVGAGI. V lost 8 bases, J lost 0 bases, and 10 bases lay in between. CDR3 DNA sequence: TGTGCCAGCGGGGTTAGCCTGAACACTGAAGCTTTCTTT. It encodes CASGVSLNTEAFF.

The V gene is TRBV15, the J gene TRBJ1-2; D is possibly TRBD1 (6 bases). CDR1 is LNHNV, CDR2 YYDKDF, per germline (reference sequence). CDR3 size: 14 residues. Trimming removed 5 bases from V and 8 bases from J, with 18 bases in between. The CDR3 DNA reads TGTGCCACCAGCGTAAACCTAGGGGGGCACGGCTACACCTTC. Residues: CATSVNLGGHGYTF.

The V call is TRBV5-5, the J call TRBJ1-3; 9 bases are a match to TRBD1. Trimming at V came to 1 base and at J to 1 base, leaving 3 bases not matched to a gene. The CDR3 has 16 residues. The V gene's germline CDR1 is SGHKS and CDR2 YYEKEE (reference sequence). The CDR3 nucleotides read TGTGCCAGCAGCTTGAGACAGGGGGAGTCTGGAAACACCATATATTTT. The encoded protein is CASSLRQGESGNTIYF.

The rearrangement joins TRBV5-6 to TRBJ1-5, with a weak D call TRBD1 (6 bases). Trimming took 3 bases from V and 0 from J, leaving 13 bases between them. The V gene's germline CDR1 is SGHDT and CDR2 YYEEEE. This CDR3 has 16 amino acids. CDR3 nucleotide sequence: TGTGCCAGCAGCTCAGGACAGTCCTATAGCAATCAGCCCCAGCATTTT. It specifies CASSSGQSYSNQPQHF.